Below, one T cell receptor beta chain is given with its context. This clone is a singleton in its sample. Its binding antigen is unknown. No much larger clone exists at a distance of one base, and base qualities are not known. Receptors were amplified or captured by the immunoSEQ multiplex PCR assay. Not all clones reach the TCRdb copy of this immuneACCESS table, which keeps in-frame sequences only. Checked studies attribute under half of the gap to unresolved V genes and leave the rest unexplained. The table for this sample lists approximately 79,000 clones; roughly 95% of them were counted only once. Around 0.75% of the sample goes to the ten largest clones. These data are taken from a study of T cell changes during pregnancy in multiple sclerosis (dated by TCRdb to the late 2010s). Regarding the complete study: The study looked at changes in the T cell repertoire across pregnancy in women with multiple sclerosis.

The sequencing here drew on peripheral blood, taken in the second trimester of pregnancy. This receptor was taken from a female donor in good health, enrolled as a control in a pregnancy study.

The CDR3 sequence is CASSIRDRGDQPQHF. Here is the DNA: TGTGCCAGTAGTATACGGGACAGGGGTGATCAGCCCCAGCATTTT. The sequence joins TRBV19 to TRBJ1-5, and TRBD1 matches 10 of the central bases. The CDR3 contains 15 residues, cysteine and phenylalanine counted. The DNA shown is the 45-base CDR3, in frame from base 1. Germline trimming: 2 bases from V, 5 bases from J; junction bases outside gene matches: 3. From the germline V gene (reference sequence), CDR1 is LNHDA and CDR2 is SQIVND.